These 27 T cell receptor beta chains came from one sample sequenced in a study of blood T cell repertoires in COVID-19. Data came from immunoSEQ multiplex PCR; TCRdb stores just in-frame clones and leaves some out. The table lists tens of thousands of clones, approximately 73% of them singletons. The sample was peripheral blood. The receptors derive from a man between 60 and 70 years old with COVID-19, enrolled during active disease.

This chain connects TRBV7-3 to TRBJ2-1; tentative D call: TRBD1 (6 bases). The germline V gene encodes CDR1 SGHTA and CDR2 FQGTGA. The CDR3 has 14 amino acids. V lost 2 bases and J 4 bases, leaving 9 bases between the germline ends. The CDR3 region is CASSLPDRYNEQFF. In DNA form, the CDR3 reads TGTGCCAGCAGCTTACCTGACAGGTACAATGAGCAGTTCTTC.

The gene calls are TRBV15 and TRBJ1-2; possibly TRBD1 for D (5 bases). The CDR3 contains 18 residues. With 3 bases removed from V and 4 bases from J, the gap between germline ends came to 24 bases. Germline V lookup: CDR1 LNHNV, CDR2 YYDKDF (reference sequence). The CDR3 bases are TGTGCCACCAGCAGGGAACGGGCCCAGGGATTCGGGCGCTATGGCTACACCTTC. Its protein product is CATSRERAQGFGRYGYTF.

This clone was counted only a few times. The rearrangement links TRBV29-1 to TRBJ1-2; D is possibly TRBD1 (6 bases). The ends were cut back, 3 bases at V and 7 bases at J, with 21 bases in the middle. CDR3 size: 15 residues. Germline V lookup: CDR1 SQVTM, CDR2 ANQGSEA. The CDR3 here is CSVDGTSLAGGGYTF. DNA for the CDR3: TGCAGCGTTGACGGGACAAGTTTAGCGGGGGGTGGCTACACCTTC.

This chain uses TRBV20-1 with TRBJ2-5, with TRBD2 matching 8 bases. CDR3 length: 14 amino acids. Germline CDR1 is DFQATT and CDR2 is SNEGSKA (reference sequence). V lost 3 bases to trimming and J lost 1 base; unmatched junction nucleotides: 4. CDR3 region: CSASAGGGQETQYF. CDR3 in DNA: TGCAGTGCTAGTGCGGGGGGAGGCCAAGAGACCCAGTACTTC.

The rearrangement links TRBV24-1 to TRBJ1-5; D is possibly TRBD1 (5 bases). Germline CDR1 is KGHDR and CDR2 is SFDVKD. The CDR3 totals 13 residues. The V and J ends lost 3 bases and 6 bases respectively, with 8 bases between them. The CDR3 DNA reads TGTGCCACCAGTGATAGGGGTAGTCAGCCCCAGCATTTT. It specifies CATSDRGSQPQHF.

The rearrangement links TRBV11-1 to TRBJ2-1; tentative D call: TRBD1 (6 bases). Germline-derived CDR1 and CDR2 are SGHAT and FQDESV (reference sequence). CDR3 length: 14 residues. V was clipped by 3 bases and J by 5 bases, with 11 bases between them. CDR3 nucleotides: TGTGCCAGCAGCTTTCTTCGACAGGACAATGAGCAGTTCTTC. As protein: CASSFLRQDNEQFF.

This chain joins TRBV3-1 (or the pseudogene TRBV3-2) and TRBJ1-3; D perhaps matches TRBD1 (5 bases). From germline, CDR1 is LGHDT and CDR2 YNNKEL (reference sequence). The CDR3 has 15 residues. V was clipped by 0 bases and J by 9 bases, with 15 bases between them. CDR3 nucleotides: TGTGCCAGCAGCCAAGATCCGGCTCAGGGCAGCACCATATATTTT. This gives the protein CASSQDPAQGSTIYF.

In this sample, this clone turned up once. The rearrangement links TRBV5-4 to TRBJ1-4; 7 nucleotides align to TRBD1. V was pared by 2 bases and J by 12 bases, with 13 bases of the junction left unmatched. The CDR3 has 15 residues. Germline assignment: CDR1 SGHNT and CDR2 YYREEE (reference sequence). The CDR3 DNA reads TGTGCCAGCAGCTTTTGGGACAGCTCCCTTGGGGAACTGTTTTTT. It codes for CASSFWDSSLGELFF.

The chain combines TRBV6-5 with TRBJ1-5, with a weak D call TRBD1 (5 bases). Germline lookup yields CDR1 MNHEY and CDR2 SVGAGI. V shed 7 bases and J shed 0 bases, with 13 bases lying between them. This CDR3 spans 15 amino acids. The CDR3 nucleotides are TGTGCCAGCAAAAGACAGTCGAATAGCAATCAGCCCCAGCATTTT. This codes for CASKRQSNSNQPQHF.

This chain connects TRBV5-5 to TRBJ2-3; a possible D gene is TRBD2 (5 bases). Germline V CDR1 and CDR2: SGHKS, YYEKEE (reference sequence). This CDR3 comprises 14 residues. Trimming took off 4 bases at V and 1 base at J, with 10 bases between the two ends. CDR3 in amino acids: CASSRGGRTDTQYF. DNA of the CDR3: TGTGCCAGCAGCCGGGGTGGTCGCACAGATACGCAGTATTTT.

V usage is TRBV5-1 and J usage is TRBJ2-5; TRBD2 matches 9 bases. V gave up 0 bases and J gave up 3 bases; unmatched junction bases: 3. Germline lookup yields CDR1 SGHRS and CDR2 YFSETQ. This CDR3 comprises 15 residues. Written as DNA, the CDR3 is TGCGCCAGCAGCTTGGAGTCTAGCGGGGAAGAGACCCAGTACTTC. This encodes CASSLESSGEETQYF.

This rearrangement joins TRBV9 to TRBJ2-3; TRBD1 agrees at 7 bases. Trimming took 1 base from V and 3 from J; bases not matched to a gene: 8. Germline V lookup: CDR1 SGDLS, CDR2 YYNGEE. This CDR3 region has 16 residues. Here the CDR3 reads CASSVTTGTETDTQYF. The DNA for the CDR3 is TGTGCCAGCAGCGTAACCACCGGGACAGAAACAGATACGCAGTATTTT.

The chain uses TRBV19 and TRBJ2-7, with TRBD1 as a possible D gene (6 bases). There are 15 residues in the CDR3. Germline CDR1 and CDR2: LNHDA and SQIVND (reference sequence). V was trimmed by 5 bases and J by 0 bases, leaving 14 bases between them. The CDR3 coding sequence is TGTGCCAGTAGTGAGGGGGTAATGAGCTCCTACGAGCAGTACTTC. Its translation is CASSEGVMSSYEQYF.

V is TRBV6-1 and J is TRBJ2-1; a weak D match, TRBD2 (5 bases). Germline-derived CDR1 and CDR2 are MNHNS and SASEGT. The CDR3 length is 15 residues. With 2 bases removed from V and 1 base from J, the gap between germline ends came to 9 bases. CDR3 nucleotide sequence: TGTGCCAGCAGTGAAAGAGCGGCGTCCTACAATGAGCAGTTCTTC. Translation gives CASSERAASYNEQFF.

This CDR3 reads CASSRTTRGEQYF. CDR3 nucleotides: TGTGCCAGCAGCCGCACGACCCGCGGGGAGCAGTACTTC. The rearrangement joins TRBV7-9 to TRBJ2-7; a possible D gene is TRBD2 (5 bases). V lost 5 bases and J lost 7, with 15 bases in between. The CDR3 has 13 amino acids. Per the germline V gene, CDR1 is SEHNR and CDR2 is FQNEAQ (reference sequence).

This clone has just a few counts. The V call is TRBV4-2, the J call TRBJ1-5, with D unresolved. Trimming stripped 0 bases from V and 7 bases from J, with 13 bases between. CDR1 LGHNA and CDR2 YNFKEQ come from the germline V gene. CDR3 length: 15 amino acids. The CDR3 DNA is TGTGCCAGCAGCCAAGATCTGGTGGGCGGGCAGCCCCAGCATTTT. Translation: CASSQDLVGGQPQHF.

The chain has TRBV12-3 or TRBV12-4 and TRBJ1-5, with D perhaps matching TRBD1 (6 bases). V was cut by 5 bases and J by 15 bases, with 17 bases left in between. The CDR3 is 12 residues long. The CDR3 loop is CASSLGQARGHF. The CDR3 coding sequence is TGTGCCAGCAGTCTAGGGCAGGCCAGGGGGCATTTT.

This chain uses TRBV4-1 with TRBJ2-5, with TRBD2 matching 7 bases. The germline V gene has CDR1 MGHRA and CDR2 YSYEKL. The trim removed 4 bases at V and 4 bases at J, leaving 18 bases unmatched. The CDR3 has 18 residues. The CDR3 nucleotides read TGCGCCAGCAGCCTTGGGGACGCCCGGACTAGACCGGGAGAGACCCAGTACTTC. Encoded protein: CASSLGDARTRPGETQYF.

CDR3 nucleotides: TGTGCCAGCAGCCAAGATACTAGCGGTTCCTACGAGCAGTACTTC. It codes for CASSQDTSGSYEQYF. The chain joins TRBV4-2 to TRBJ2-7, with 8 bases aligning to TRBD2. With V trimmed by 0 bases and J by 1 base, 2 bases remained unmatched. This CDR3 spans 15 amino acids. Germline V CDR1 and CDR2: LGHNA, YNFKEQ.

The gene calls are TRBV25-1 and TRBJ2-1; 9 nucleotides match TRBD1. Germline CDR1 reads MGHDK; CDR2 reads SYGVNS. CDR3 size: 15 residues. The V and J ends lost 10 bases and 7 bases, in that order; junction bases with no gene match: 14. The CDR3 DNA reads TGTGCCAACATAATCCGGGACAGGGTCCCGAATGAGCAGTTCTTC. This translates into CANIIRDRVPNEQFF.

This chain joins TRBV19 and TRBJ2-7, with 8 positions matching TRBD1. The V and J ends lost 4 bases and 3 bases, in that order; junction bases with no gene match: 8. The CDR3 consists of 15 residues. Per the germline V gene, CDR1 is LNHDA and CDR2 is SQIVND (reference sequence). The CDR3 coding sequence is TGTGCCAGTAGTACCCCGACAGGGGTCCTCTACGAGCAGTACTTC. Translated, it gives CASSTPTGVLYEQYF.

The gene calls are TRBV14 and TRBJ2-7; a possible D gene is TRBD2 (6 bases). Germline V gene data show CDR1 as SGHDN and CDR2 as FVKESK. V was shortened by 3 bases and J by 9 bases, with 12 bases between the two germline ends. This CDR3 is built from 12 residues. The CDR3 sequence is CASSQGGVGQYF. The CDR3 DNA reads as TGTGCCAGCAGCCAGGGCGGGGTCGGGCAGTACTTC.

The V and J genes are TRBV2 and TRBJ1-4, with 8 bases matching TRBD1. This CDR3 has 12 amino acids. CDR1 and CDR2 (germline): SNHLY, FYNNEI. Trimming took 6 bases from V and 10 from J; bases not matched to a gene: 4. This CDR3 is CASRGTGRKLFF. The CDR3 DNA reads TGTGCCAGCAGGGGGACAGGCAGAAAACTGTTTTTT.

This rearrangement joins TRBV11-2 to TRBJ1-6; D remains unclear. This CDR3 spans 13 amino acids. CDR1 SGHAT and CDR2 FQNNGV come from the germline V gene. Deletions cut 4 bases from V and 15 bases from J, with 16 bases between. The CDR3 sequence is CASSSTQRALLHF. The CDR3 region has the DNA TGTGCCAGCAGCTCAACGCAGAGGGCTCTCCTCCACTTT.

The chain carries TRBV3-1 (or the pseudogene TRBV3-2) and TRBJ2-1; 7 nucleotides match TRBD2. V gave up 2 bases and J gave up 9 bases; unmatched junction bases: 4. The CDR3 covers 13 residues. Germline V gives CDR1 LGHDT, CDR2 YNNKEL (reference sequence). CDR3 region: CASSQFSGGEQFF. CDR3 DNA: TGTGCCAGCAGCCAATTTTCGGGAGGTGAGCAGTTCTTC.

This clone has just a few counts. This chain links TRBV28 with TRBJ2-5; 7 bases match TRBD1. V lost 5 bases and J lost 14; bases outside the gene matches: 8. The CDR3 sequence is 11 residues long. CDR1 MDHEN and CDR2 SYDVKM come from the germline V gene. The CDR3: CASSTTRDSYF. The CDR3, as DNA: TGTGCCAGCAGTACCACCCGGGACAGCTACTTC. Looking up the rest from reference TRBV28 and TRBJ2-5 gives the full variable domain: DVKVTQSSRYLVKRTGEKVFLECVQDMDHENMFWYRQDPGLGLRLIYFSYDVKMKEKGDIPEGYSVSREKKERFSLILESASTNQTSMYLCASSTTRDSYFGPGTRLLVL.

The chain uses TRBV19 and TRBJ1-2, with TRBD1 as a possible D gene (5 bases). V was clipped by 6 bases and J by 0 bases, with 14 bases between them. There are 15 residues in the CDR3. The germline V gene encodes CDR1 LNHDA and CDR2 SQIVND (reference sequence). The CDR3 loop reads CASSSLGGTNYGYTF. Written as DNA, the CDR3 is TGTGCCAGTAGCTCCTTGGGGGGGACTAACTATGGCTACACCTTC.